The rows below give T cell receptor beta chains drawn from one sample of a study of blood T cell repertoires in COVID-19. The table came from immunoSEQ multiplex PCR; TCRdb's copy has only in-frame clones and leaves some out. The table lists approximately 220,000 clones, over 85% of them singletons. Sequenced input: PBMCs or T cells enriched from blood (not recorded which). The receptors stem from a woman aged 30 to 39 with acute COVID-19. The CDR3 runs from the conserved cysteine through the conserved F or W. The order of the fields is clone size, D gene, V gene, J gene, CDR3 protein, CDR3 DNA. D genes are given only for firm matches. The listing skips clone size in some rows; elsewhere it reads once, few, many or a size class.

-	TRBD1	TRBV28	TRBJ2-7	CASSPPGGQTYEQYF	TGTGCCAGCAGTCCCCCAGGGGGCCAGACCTACGAGCAGTACTTC
-	TRBD1	TRBV4-3	TRBJ1-2	CASSQDWGTGGGYTF	TGCGCCAGCAGCCAGGACTGGGGGACAGGCGGCGGCTACACCTTC
-	-	TRBV11-2	TRBJ2-6	CASSLSPGLSGANVLTF	TGTGCCAGCAGCTTGTCACCGGGATTGTCCGGGGCCAACGTCCTGACTTTC
-	-	TRBV6-6	TRBJ1-2	CASSPLGQYGYTF	TGTGCCAGCAGTCCACTAGGACAGTATGGCTACACCTTC
few	-	TRBV7-5	TRBJ1-3	CVRSLPSRTGSSGNTIYF	TGTGTCAGAAGTCTTCCCTCCCGGACGGGGAGCTCTGGAAACACCATATATTTT
-	-	TRBV5-1	TRBJ2-1	CASSSEAILNEQFF	TGCGCCAGCAGCTCTGAGGCGATACTAAATGAGCAGTTCTTC
-	-	TRBV29-1	TRBJ2-1	CSAGDYNEQFF	TGCAGCGCCGGGGACTACAATGAGCAGTTCTTC
-	TRBD1	TRBV13	TRBJ1-2	CASSTGQGFRGYTF	TGTGCCAGCAGCACTGGACAGGGTTTCCGTGGCTACACCTTC
-	TRBD1	TRBV5-4	TRBJ2-4	CASSVVGDRETF	TGTGCCAGCAGCGTGGTCGGGGACAGGGAAACCTTC
once	-	TRBV7-9	TRBJ2-3	CASSPPRREPAPDTQYF	TGTGCCAGCAGCCCCCCGAGAAGGGAGCCTGCGCCAGATACGCAGTATTTT
-	-	TRBV4-1	TRBJ2-7	CASNSQGSDEQYF	TGCGCCAGCAACAGTCAGGGTTCGGACGAGCAGTACTTC
-	TRBD2	TRBV11-3	TRBJ2-2	CASSYLAGGQELFF	TGTGCCAGCAGTTACCTAGCGGGGGGACAGGAGCTGTTTTTT
-	TRBD2	TRBV9	TRBJ2-1	CASSVDGSGGDEQFF	TGTGCCAGCAGCGTAGATGGTAGCGGGGGCGATGAGCAGTTCTTC
-	-	TRBV2	TRBJ1-2	CASSPGEKRYGYTF	TGTGCCAGCAGTCCCGGGGAGAAACGGTATGGCTACACCTTC
-	-	TRBV11-2	TRBJ1-3	CASSLRRGGNTIYF	TGTGCCAGCAGCTTAAGACGGGGGGGAAACACCATATATTTT
-	TRBD2	TRBV11-2	TRBJ2-3	CASSLGMGLAGTDTQYF	TGTGCCAGCAGCTTAGGGATGGGACTAGCGGGGACAGATACGCAGTATTTT
-	TRBD1	TRBV18	TRBJ1-6	CASREGQAGSPLHF	TGTGCCAGCAGGGAAGGACAGGCGGGTTCACCCCTCCACTTT
-	TRBD1	TRBV5-4	TRBJ1-2	CASSLTGVNYGYTF	TGTGCCAGCAGCCTGACAGGGGTTAACTATGGCTACACCTTC
-	-	TRBV7-9	TRBJ1-6	CASSLDGFNSPLHF	TGTGCCAGCAGCTTAGACGGGTTTAATTCACCCCTCCACTTT
once	-	TRBV5-1	TRBJ2-7	CASRPGQGGYEQYF	TGCGCCAGCAGGCCCGGGCAGGGGGGCTACGAGCAGTACTTC
-	-	TRBV19	TRBJ1-1	CASSMVGQNIMNTEAFF	TGTGCCAGTAGTATGGTGGGACAAAACATCATGAACACTGAAGCTTTCTTT
-	TRBD1	TRBV6-5	TRBJ2-2	CASSNRGTGELFF	TGTGCCAGCAGTAACAGGGGCACCGGGGAGCTGTTTTTT
-	-	TRBV19	TRBJ1-6	CASKIGVGSPLHF	TGTGCCAGTAAAATAGGGGTTGGGTCACCCCTCCACTTT
-	-	TRBV19	TRBJ2-1	CASSYGGRDEQFF	TGTGCCAGTAGTTACGGGGGGCGGGATGAGCAGTTCTTC
-	-	TRBV10-3	TRBJ1-2	CAISEYLEGYTF	TGTGCCATCAGTGAATACCTGGAGGGCTACACCTTC
-	-	TRBV15	TRBJ1-3	CATSSTPEAGNTIYF	TGTGCCACCAGCAGCACACCTGAAGCGGGAAACACCATATATTTT
once	TRBD1	TRBV7-9	TRBJ2-3	CASSLGTGSTDTQYF	TGTGCCAGCAGCCTCGGGACAGGTAGCACAGATACGCAGTATTTT
few	-	TRBV4-1	TRBJ2-7	CASSQNRAGAYEQYF	TGCGCCAGCAGCCAGAATCGGGCAGGGGCCTACGAGCAGTACTTC
-	TRBD1	TRBV2	TRBJ2-2	CASKGTGGTGELFF	TGTGCCAGCAAAGGGACAGGGGGCACCGGGGAGCTGTTTTTT
-	TRBD2	TRBV18	TRBJ2-7	CASSPNPGREEQYF	TGTGCCAGCTCACCAAACCCAGGGAGGGAAGAGCAGTACTTC
-	-	TRBV11-2	TRBJ2-1	CASSSFRDYNEQFF	TGTGCCAGCAGCTCTTTCCGGGACTACAATGAGCAGTTCTTC
-	-	TRBV30	TRBJ1-1	CAWGRGDGTEAFF	TGTGCCTGGGGGCGGGGGGACGGCACTGAAGCTTTCTTT
-	-	TRBV2	TRBJ1-4	CASSAINEKLFF	TGTGCCAGCAGTGCTATCAATGAAAAACTGTTTTTT
-	-	TRBV5-4	TRBJ1-1	CASSRSVMNTEAFF	TGTGCCAGCTCTAGGTCAGTCATGAACACTGAAGCTTTCTTT
-	TRBD1	TRBV24-1	TRBJ2-1	CATSERDRGEQFF	TGTGCCACCAGTGAACGGGACAGGGGTGAGCAGTTCTTC
-	-	TRBV2	TRBJ2-3	CASSAARGWSTDTQYF	TGTGCCAGCAGTGCGGCCAGGGGATGGAGCACAGATACGCAGTATTTT
-	-	TRBV6-1	TRBJ1-6	CASSALHRVSNSPLHF	TGTGCCAGCAGTGCGCTCCACAGGGTCTCAAATTCACCCCTCCACTTT
-	-	TRBV13	TRBJ1-1	CASSRLARAFF	TGTGCCAGCAGCCGACTGGCCCGGGCTTTCTTT
-	-	TRBV13	TRBJ2-7	CASSHRTERLAYEQYF	TGTGCCAGCAGCCATCGTACCGAGCGGCTAGCCTACGAGCAGTACTTC
-	-	TRBV6-1	TRBJ1-6	CASSEATAYNSPLHF	TGTGCCAGCAGTGAAGCTACAGCTTATAATTCACCCCTCCACTTT
once	TRBD2	TRBV6-2/TRBV6-3	TRBJ2-3	CASSSGTSVDTQYF	TGTGCCAGCAGTTCCGGGACTAGTGTAGATACGCAGTATTTT
-	TRBD2	TRBV6-4	TRBJ2-3	CASSTSGGADTQYF	TGTGCCAGCAGTACTAGCGGGGGTGCGGATACGCAGTATTTT
-	-	TRBV7-9	TRBJ2-5	CASSPWGTGGLQETQYF	TGTGCCAGCAGCCCATGGGGGACGGGGGGCCTCCAAGAGACCCAGTACTTC
-	-	TRBV19	TRBJ1-5	CASSGAPRGPQHF	TGTGCCAGTAGTGGGGCACCGCGGGGGCCCCAGCATTTT
-	TRBD1	TRBV5-4	TRBJ1-2	CASSSGEGARSAYGYTF	TGTGCCAGCAGCTCGGGTGAGGGGGCTCGCTCCGCCTATGGCTACACCTTC